These 21 T cell receptor beta chains came from one sample sequenced in a study of blood T cell repertoires in COVID-19. The assay was immunoSEQ multiplex PCR, and TCRdb's table has in-frame clones only and misses some. The table includes around 300,000 clones, around nine tenths detected once. The sequenced material came from PBMCs or T cells enriched from blood (not recorded which). The origin of the receptors is a woman younger than 35 who had recovered from COVID-19.

This sequence joins TRBV7-2 and TRBJ1-2; D uncertain. Germline loops: CDR1 SGHTA, CDR2 FQGNSA. This CDR3 has 11 amino acids. V was shortened by 5 bases and J by 3 bases, with 4 bases between the two germline ends. CDR3 protein: CASSQDYGYTF. In DNA form, the CDR3 reads TGTGCCAGCAGCCAGGACTATGGCTACACCTTC.

The chain links TRBV7-9 to TRBJ2-7, with D tentatively TRBD2 (5 bases). The germline CDR1 and CDR2 sequences are SEHNR and FQNEAQ (reference sequence). The germline V and J ends were trimmed by 3 bases and 4 bases, with 10 bases remaining between them. The CDR3 sequence is 13 residues long. CDR3 nucleotides: TGTGCCAGCAGCTTTCCCGGGGATTACGAGCAGTACTTC. Its protein is CASSFPGDYEQYF.

The genes are TRBV11-3 and TRBJ1-2; tentative D call: TRBD1 (5 bases). Germline V lookup: CDR1 SGHNT, CDR2 YENEEA. This CDR3 contains 12 residues. Trimming left V 5 bases short and J 5 bases short, with 9 bases between. CDR3 sequence reads: CASSGGSYGYTF. CDR3 sequence (DNA): TGTGCCAGCAGCGGGGGGAGTTATGGCTACACCTTC.

This clone was detected only a few times. The V call is TRBV3-1 (or the pseudogene TRBV3-2), the J call TRBJ2-5, with TRBD2 as a possible D gene (5 bases). The CDR3 extends over 16 amino acids. V lost 7 bases and J 1 base, leaving 19 bases between the germline ends. Germline values: CDR1 LGHDT, CDR2 YNNKEL (reference sequence). The CDR3 bases are TGTGCCAGCATCAGGCGGGCGAGCGGCGGCCAAGAGACCCAGTACTTC. This sequence encodes CASIRRASGGQETQYF.

The chain joins TRBV19 to TRBJ1-5; 10 nucleotides line up with TRBD1. J lost 0 bases, V lost 5 bases, and 4 bases had no gene match. Germline assignment: CDR1 LNHDA and CDR2 SQIVND (reference sequence). This CDR3 has 16 residues. CDR3 sequence: CASSLGQGYSNQPQHF. The CDR3 DNA sequence: TGTGCCAGTAGTTTGGGACAGGGGTATAGCAATCAGCCCCAGCATTTT.

The chain recombines TRBV5-1 with TRBJ1-2; no firm D call. The germline V gene encodes CDR1 SGHRS and CDR2 YFSETQ. The CDR3 contains 14 residues. Trimming removed 4 bases from V and 4 bases from J, with 14 bases in between. DNA for the CDR3: TGCGCCAGCAGCCCCATCCGAGACTCCTATGGCTACACCTTC. Amino acid sequence: CASSPIRDSYGYTF.

The V gene is TRBV19, the J gene TRBJ2-7; a weak D match, TRBD2 (6 bases). V was trimmed by 3 bases and J by 0 bases, leaving 6 bases between them. Germline assignment: CDR1 LNHDA and CDR2 SQIVND (reference sequence). The CDR3 spans 13 residues. DNA for the CDR3: TGTGCCAGTAGTATTAGCGGCTCCTACGAGCAGTACTTC. It codes for CASSISGSYEQYF. Full variable domain (remainder filled in from reference TRBV19 and TRBJ2-7): DGGITQSPKYLFRKEGQNVTLSCEQNLNHDAMYWYRQDPGQGLRLIYYSQIVNDFQKGDIAEGYSVSREKKESFPLTVTSAQKNPTAFYLCASSISGSYEQYFGPGTRLTVT.

This chain uses TRBV27 with TRBJ2-7; D remains unclear. Germline V gene sequence: CDR1 MNHEY, CDR2 SMNVEV (reference sequence). This CDR3 is 16 amino acids long. The V and J ends lost 0 bases and 0 bases respectively, with 12 bases between them. CDR3 DNA sequence: TGTGCCAGCAGTTTATCGCTAGAGCTAAGCTCCTACGAGCAGTACTTC. Translated, it gives CASSLSLELSSYEQYF.

The chain has TRBV28 and TRBJ2-3; 9 bases are shared with TRBD2. V shed 7 bases, J shed 4 bases, and the junction held 15 bases outside the gene matches. The CDR3 runs 17 residues. Germline values: CDR1 MDHEN, CDR2 SYDVKM. The CDR3 nucleotides read TGTGCCAGCAAATGGCGGGAGGGCCGCTTGGTGGCAGATACGCAGTATTTT. It translates to CASKWREGRLVADTQYF.

CDR3 DNA: TGTGCCAGCAGCTTGGAAGGACAGGGGGCTAACTATGGCTACACCTTC. As protein: CASSLEGQGANYGYTF. The rearrangement joins TRBV5-6 to TRBJ1-2; TRBD1 aligns across 10 bases. The J segment lost 0 bases and the V segment lost 0 bases, leaving 2 bases of the junction unmatched. The CDR3 is 16 amino acids. Germline CDR1 is SGHDT and CDR2 is YYEEEE.

The chain employs TRBV7-2 and TRBJ2-4, with 10 positions matching TRBD1. The CDR3 loop spans 18 amino acids. Germline CDR1 SGHTA, CDR2 FQGNSA. V lost 4 bases and J lost 8; bases outside the gene matches: 17. The DNA of the CDR3 is TGTGCCAGCAGCTGGAGCCGATTCCGGGACAGGGGTGCGGACATTCAGTACTTC. Protein product: CASSWSRFRDRGADIQYF.

The CDR3 coding sequence is TGTGCCAGCAGCTTGGAACTAGCCGGTGGGGAGACCCAGTACTTC. This translates into CASSLELAGGETQYF. The rearrangement links TRBV5-4 to TRBJ2-5, with D possibly being TRBD2 (6 bases). Germline V lookup: CDR1 SGHNT, CDR2 YYREEE (reference sequence). V lost 0 bases to trimming and J lost 5 bases, with 14 bases between them. This CDR3 is 15 amino acids long.

The chain couples TRBV7-2 to TRBJ1-6; 7 bases are shared with TRBD1. Unmatched junction bases numbered 8, after V lost 5 bases and J lost 4 bases. Germline CDR1 is SGHTA and CDR2 is FQGNSA. The CDR3 covers 16 residues. DNA of the CDR3: TGTGCCAGCAGCCCTATAGGGACAGAATATAATTCACCCCTCCACTTT. It is translated as CASSPIGTEYNSPLHF.

The chain joins TRBV21-1 to TRBJ1-4. TRBV21-1 represents a pseudogene. The CDR3 is made up of 13 amino acids. CDR3 DNA: TGTGCCAGCAGCAACGGGGGGAAGGAAAAACTGTTTTTT. The encoded protein is CASSNGGKEKLFF.

This sequence joins TRBV28 and TRBJ2-7, with D possibly matching TRBD2 (5 bases). The CDR3 spans 16 residues. V lost 1 base, J lost 5 bases, and 18 bases lay in between. CDR1 and CDR2 from the germline V gene are MDHEN and SYDVKM. CDR3 nucleotide sequence: TGTGCCAGCAGTTTATCGATGACTAATAACTTCCACGAGCAGTACTTC. It specifies CASSLSMTNNFHEQYF.

V usage is TRBV5-4 and J usage is TRBJ1-2, with 11 bases fitting TRBD1. CDR3 length equals 16 residues. Germline trimming cut 3 bases from V and 2 bases from J; bases unmatched to any gene: 6. Germline CDR1 SGHNT, CDR2 YYREEE (reference sequence). CDR3 in amino acids: CASSWAGTGGNYGYTF. The CDR3 DNA follows: TGTGCCAGCAGCTGGGCCGGGACAGGGGGGAACTATGGCTACACCTTC.

This chain uses TRBV19 with TRBJ2-7; D may be TRBD1 (6 bases). This CDR3 region has 14 residues. Trimming stripped 4 bases from V and 5 bases from J, with 15 bases between. CDR1 LNHDA and CDR2 SQIVND come from the germline V gene (reference sequence). The CDR3 loop reads CASSTPGQRDEQYF. The CDR3 DNA is TGTGCCAGTAGTACCCCCGGACAGCGAGACGAGCAGTACTTC. Using reference TRBV19 and TRBJ2-7 for the parts outside the CDR3, the full variable domain is DGGITQSPKYLFRKEGQNVTLSCEQNLNHDAMYWYRQDPGQGLRLIYYSQIVNDFQKGDIAEGYSVSREKKESFPLTVTSAQKNPTAFYLCASSTPGQRDEQYFGPGTRLTVT.

This clone was seen once. V and J are TRBV7-8 and TRBJ2-1; tentatively, D is TRBD2 (5 bases). The CDR3 is 12 residues long. CDR1 and CDR2 from the germline V gene are SGHVS and FQNEAQ. V was shortened by 3 bases and J by 15 bases, with 15 bases between the two germline ends. CDR3 bases: TGTGCCAGCAGCTTGGGGAGCGTTGAGGCGTTCTTC. Its translation is CASSLGSVEAFF. The full variable domain, rest sourced from reference TRBV7-8 and TRBJ2-1, is GAGVSQSPRYKVAKRGQDVALRCDPISGHVSLFWYQQALGQGPEFLTYFQNEAQLDKSGLPSDRFFAERPEGSVSTLKIQRTQQEDSAVYLCASSLGSVEAFFGPGTRLTVL.

The V call is TRBV27, the J call TRBJ1-4; 8 bases are a match to TRBD1. The trim removed 8 bases at V and 1 base at J, leaving 3 bases unmatched. This CDR3 spans 14 amino acids. Per germline, CDR1 MNHEY and CDR2 SMNVEV (reference sequence). The CDR3 reads CASARGQTNEKLFF. The DNA for the CDR3 is TGTGCCAGCGCCAGGGGGCAAACTAATGAAAAACTGTTTTTT.

The chain employs TRBV10-3 and TRBJ1-1, with 7 bases matching TRBD1. Germline CDR1 ENHRY, CDR2 SYGVKD. The CDR3 has 15 residues. Germline trimming cut 5 bases from V and 5 bases from J; bases unmatched to any gene: 11. The CDR3 loop is CAISRGGQKFTEAFF. The DNA of the CDR3 is TGTGCCATCAGTAGAGGGGGACAGAAGTTTACTGAAGCTTTCTTT.

The chain links TRBV7-2 to TRBJ2-2; 9 bases are shared with TRBD2. CDR1 is SGHTA and CDR2 is FQGNSA in the germline V gene. The CDR3 has 15 residues. J gave up 7 bases and V 4 bases, and 7 bases lay outside the gene matches. The CDR3 region has the DNA TGTGCCAGCAGCTACGGGACTAGCCTTAACGGGGAGCTGTTTTTT. Translating it yields CASSYGTSLNGELFF.